This record looks at one T cell receptor beta chain sequence and its context. The authors' processing: Researchers report that nucleated cell counts were estimated from reference gene primer amplification. Generated by immunoSEQ multiplex PCR, the TCRdb table keeps only in-frame clones and is missing some. That table supplies the V and J calls and clone size; D and trimming were determined from the DNA. The table includes roughly 250,000 clones, 70% to 90% detected once. This entry is derived from a study of blood T cell repertoires in COVID-19. For the study at large: Material from acute and convalescent COVID-19 was sourced from the United States, Italy and Spain. Sample material is recorded as cDNA or gDNA derived from T cells, B-cell-depleted T cells, or PBMCs.

The germline V gene encodes CDR1 SGHDT and CDR2 YYEEEE. The CDR3 length is 15 residues. The germline V and J ends were trimmed by 5 bases and 1 base, with 14 bases remaining between them. The chain combines TRBV5-6 with TRBJ2-3; no reliable D call. This TCR was sampled from a woman aged 40-49 years who had recovered from COVID-19. Sequenced sample: peripheral blood. CDR3 bases: TGTGCCAGCAGTGAAATCGGTCCTGGCACAGATACGCAGTATTTT. Amino acids: CASSEIGPGTDTQYF.